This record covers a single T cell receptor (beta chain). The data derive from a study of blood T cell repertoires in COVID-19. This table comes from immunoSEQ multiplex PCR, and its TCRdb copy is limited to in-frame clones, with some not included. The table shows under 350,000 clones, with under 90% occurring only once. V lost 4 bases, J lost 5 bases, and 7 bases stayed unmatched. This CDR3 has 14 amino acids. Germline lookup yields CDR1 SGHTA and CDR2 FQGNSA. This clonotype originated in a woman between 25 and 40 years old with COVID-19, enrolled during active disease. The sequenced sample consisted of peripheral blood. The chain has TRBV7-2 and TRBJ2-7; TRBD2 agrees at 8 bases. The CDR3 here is CASSYNPRGDEQYF. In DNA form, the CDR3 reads TGTGCCAGCAGCTACAACCCGCGGGGGGACGAGCAGTACTTC.